This entry describes one T cell receptor beta chain. Its target is not known. The entry originates in a study of T cells after posttransplantation cyclophosphamide. The study's findings and limits: Later post-transplant blood repertoires were often dominated by donor CD8+ memory clones. TRB overlap between skin or GI tissue T cells and blood was limited. After PTCy, TRB diversity resembled that of CNI/methotrexate controls.

The CDR3 extends over 14 amino acids. Germline V gives CDR1 SGHTA, CDR2 FQGNSA. V was shortened by 0 bases and J by 0 bases, with 6 bases between the two germline ends. Sequencing used immunoSEQ multiplex PCR; TCRdb keeps in-frame clones, though not all of them. This table has around 7,000 clones, roughly 94% appearing once. A marrow graft followed busulfan-fludarabine conditioning, with cyclophosphamide on days +3 and +4. The TCR sequence derives from a female patient aged 45 to 65 who received an allogeneic stem cell transplant from a related donor, was CMV-positive, and had no GVHD. Some T cells may originate from the graft donor. The V and J genes are TRBV7-2 and TRBJ2-7; TRBD1 is a possible D gene (5 bases). The source was PBMCs, collected 1404 days after allogeneic stem cell transplant with posttransplant cyclophosphamide. In DNA form, the CDR3 reads TGTGCCAGCAGCTTAGCGGGGCGCTCCTACGAGCAGTACTTC. Amino acids: CASSLAGRSYEQYF.